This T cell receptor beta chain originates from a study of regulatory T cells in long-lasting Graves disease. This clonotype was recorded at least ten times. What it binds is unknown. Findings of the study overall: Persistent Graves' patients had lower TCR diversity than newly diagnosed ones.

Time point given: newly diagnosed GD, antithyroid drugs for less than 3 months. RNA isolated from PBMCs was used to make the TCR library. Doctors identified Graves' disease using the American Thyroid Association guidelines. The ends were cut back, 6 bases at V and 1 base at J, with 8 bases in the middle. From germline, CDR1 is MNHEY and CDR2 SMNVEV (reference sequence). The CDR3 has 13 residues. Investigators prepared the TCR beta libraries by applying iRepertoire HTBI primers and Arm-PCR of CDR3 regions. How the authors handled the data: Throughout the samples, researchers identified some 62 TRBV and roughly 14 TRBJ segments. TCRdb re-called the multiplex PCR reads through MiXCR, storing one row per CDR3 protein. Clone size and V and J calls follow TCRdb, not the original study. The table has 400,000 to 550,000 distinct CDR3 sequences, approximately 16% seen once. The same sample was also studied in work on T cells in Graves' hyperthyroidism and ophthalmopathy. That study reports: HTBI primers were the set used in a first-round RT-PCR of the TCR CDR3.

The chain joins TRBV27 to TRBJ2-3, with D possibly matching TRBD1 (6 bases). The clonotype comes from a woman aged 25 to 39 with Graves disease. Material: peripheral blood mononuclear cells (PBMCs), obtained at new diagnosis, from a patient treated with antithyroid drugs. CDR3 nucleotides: TGTGCCAGCAGGCGACAGGGCACAGATACGCAGTATTTT. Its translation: CASRRQGTDTQYF.